This T cell receptor (beta chain) derives from a study of Ad26.COV2.S vaccination and SARS-CoV-2 variants. The overall study: In the COV1001 trial, the donor was in the Ad26.COV2.S arm.

Documented treatment: around 19 received Ad26.COV2.S at low or high dose, single or two shots; roughly 5 received placebo; per-sample allocation not given. Day 63 following the first vaccine or placebo injection was when the samples were taken. Note on this clone: The antigen remains unidentified.

General study findings and limits: After vaccination, reports described spike-specific CD8+ and CD4+ T cell responses as showing substantial breadth.

V was pared by 1 base and J by 5 bases, with 9 bases between. Germline assignment: CDR1 SGHRS and CDR2 YFSETQ. This CDR3 comprises 13 residues. The data were produced by immunoSEQ multiplex PCR, yet TCRdb's version contains in-frame clones alone and is incomplete. This table has around 320,000 clones, just over 85% appearing once. The sequenced sample was peripheral blood, obtained in a trial of Ad26.COV2.S vaccine versus placebo. The sequence was collected from a person between 18 and 65 years old who received the Ad26.COV2.S COVID-19 vaccine or a placebo. This sequence joins TRBV5-1 and TRBJ1-1; D is unclear. CDR3 region: CASSLLRGTEAFF. The CDR3 bases are TGCGCCAGCAGCTTGCTTAGAGGTACTGAAGCTTTCTTT.